These 15 T cell receptor beta chains originate from one sample sequenced in a study of T cells in Graves' hyperthyroidism and ophthalmopathy. RNA transcripts yielded amplified TCR beta CDR3 regions. TCR CDR3 underwent first-round RT-PCR with the HTBI primer set. One entry per CDR3 protein, called by TCRdb with MiXCR from the multiplex PCR reads. The table lists 300,000 or so distinct CDR3 sequences, roughly 17% of them singletons, with 33% in the top ten. Specimen: blood. The receptors here all came from a young man with Graves' hyperthyroidism.

This clonotype was observed at least ten times. This chain uses TRBV28 with TRBJ2-5, with D maybe TRBD1 (5 bases). CDR1 is MDHEN, CDR2 SYDVKM, per germline. This CDR3 comprises 15 residues. Trimming shortened V by 6 bases and J by 2 bases, and 16 bases separated the two germline ends. CDR3 nucleotides: TGTGCCAGCAGCCTAAAGGTCCCAGGGCAAGAGACCCAGTACTTC. Amino acid sequence: CASSLKVPGQETQYF.

This clonotype was seen many times. The chain carries TRBV2 and TRBJ2-3; the match to TRBD2 covers 11 bases. Germline lookup yields CDR1 SNHLY and CDR2 FYNNEI. This CDR3 comprises 14 residues. V shed 7 bases and J 6 bases; nucleotides not matched to a gene: 6. The CDR3 spells CASTVAGGLDTQYF. The CDR3 nucleotides read TGTGCCAGCACCGTAGCGGGAGGGTTGGATACGCAGTATTTT.

The CDR3 DNA reads as TGCAGCGTTCTTCTCAACTATGGCTACACCTTC. As protein: CSVLLNYGYTF. The chain links TRBV29-1 to TRBJ1-2; no firm D call. Per germline, CDR1 SQVTM and CDR2 ANQGSEA. V was clipped by 5 bases and J by 2 bases, with 6 bases between them. The CDR3 runs to 11 residues.

The rearrangement uses TRBV29-1 and TRBJ1-3; D uncertain. Germline CDR1 reads SQVTM; CDR2 reads ANQGSEA. With 5 bases removed from V and 4 bases from J, the gap between germline ends came to 3 bases. This CDR3 is built from 10 residues. In DNA form, the CDR3 reads TGCAGCGTTCCCGGAAACACCATATATTTT. Protein product: CSVPGNTIYF.

This clonotype was counted at least ten times. The chain employs TRBV12-5 and TRBJ2-1; D gene unclear. CDR1 and CDR2 from the germline V gene are LGHNT and FRNRAP. Trimming stripped 0 bases from V and 8 bases from J, with 14 bases between. The CDR3 is 15 amino acids. The CDR3 bases are TGTGCTAGTGGTTTGGTCGGGCTAAAAGGCGATGAGCAGTTCTTC. This translates into CASGLVGLKGDEQFF.

The chain combines TRBV12-5 with TRBJ2-2; 15 bases map to TRBD2. The CDR3 extends over 18 amino acids. The V segment lost 2 bases and the J segment 3 bases; nucleotides outside the gene matches: 4. Looked up from germline, CDR1 is LGHNT and CDR2 is FRNRAP. In nucleotides, the CDR3 is TGTGCTAGTGGTTTGTCGAGGACTAGCGGGAGGGACACCGGGGAGCTGTTTTTT. Translating it yields CASGLSRTSGRDTGELFF.

This clonotype came up many times. The CDR3 loop reads CSAERDRAALGYTF. The CDR3, as DNA: TGCAGTGCTGAAAGGGACAGGGCTGCCTTAGGCTACACCTTC. The chain is built from TRBV20-1 and TRBJ1-2, with 9 bases fitting TRBD1. The CDR3 runs to 14 residues. V gave up 5 bases and J gave up 8 bases; unmatched junction bases: 12. Looked up from germline, CDR1 is DFQATT and CDR2 is SNEGSKA (reference sequence).

In its sample, this clonotype was seen a few times. The chain has TRBV12-5 and TRBJ2-3; D gene unclear. The CDR3 length is 13 residues. In germline, CDR1 is LGHNT, CDR2 FRNRAP. Trimming stripped 2 bases from V and 8 bases from J, with 11 bases between. In DNA, the CDR3 is TGTGCTAGTGGTTTGACGAACGTCGGTACGCAGTATTTT. It codes for CASGLTNVGTQYF.

This chain joins TRBV10-1 and TRBJ2-7; 9 nucleotides match TRBD1. CDR3 length equals 15 residues. Germline V gene data show CDR1 as WNHNN and CDR2 as SYGVQD (reference sequence). The V gene end was trimmed by 0 bases and the J gene end by 7 bases; junction bases not matched to a gene: 7. The CDR3 DNA is TGCGCCAGCAGTGAGTCCGGGACAGGGTGGTCGGAGCAGTACTTC. Its protein is CASSESGTGWSEQYF.

This clonotype has just a few counts. The genes are TRBV20-1 and TRBJ2-7, with 10 bases that match TRBD2. The CDR3 spans 16 residues. J gave up 5 bases and V 0 bases, and 10 bases lay outside the gene matches. Looked up from germline, CDR1 is DFQATT and CDR2 is SNEGSKA (reference sequence). The chain's CDR3 is CSARDWSSGRSHEQYF. As DNA, the CDR3 is TGCAGTGCTAGAGACTGGAGTAGCGGGAGGTCCCACGAGCAGTACTTC.

This clonotype was counted only a few times. This rearrangement joins TRBV20-1 to TRBJ2-7, with 8 bases aligning to TRBD2. V lost 6 bases and J lost 3; bases outside the gene matches: 7. This CDR3 has 13 amino acids. Per germline, CDR1 DFQATT and CDR2 SNEGSKA (reference sequence). The CDR3 DNA sequence: TGCAGTGCCGCGGCTAGCGGGTTCTACGAGCAGTACTTC. This translates into CSAAASGFYEQYF.

In the case of this clonotype: A much larger clone differs by one base, so this may be a read error. The chain combines TRBV28 with TRBJ2-7; no firm D call. This CDR3 region has 13 residues. Germline V gene lookup returns CDR1 MDHEN and CDR2 SYDVKM. CDR3 bases: TGTGCCAGCGGTTTAAGGCAGGAATCCGAGCAGTACTTC. The encoded protein is CASGLRQESEQYF.

This clonotype showed up just a few times. V is TRBV6-6 and J is TRBJ2-7; D is unresolved. The CDR3 has 12 residues. Between the trimmed V and J ends, which lost 2 bases and 3 bases, there was a span of 5 bases. Germline V gene lookup returns CDR1 MNHNY and CDR2 SVGAGI (reference sequence). In DNA, the CDR3 is TGTGCCAGCAGTTACGAGGTCTACGAGCAGTACTTC. Its protein product is CASSYEVYEQYF.

This clonotype was observed many times. The chain links TRBV2 to TRBJ2-7, with TRBD1 matching 7 bases. From germline, CDR1 is SNHLY and CDR2 FYNNEI. J was trimmed by 7 bases and V by 5 bases; bases with no gene match: 5. This CDR3 comprises 12 residues. CDR3 coding DNA: TGTGCCAGCAGTCTTACAGGGGTTGAGCAGTACTTC. Translation: CASSLTGVEQYF.

There are a few counts of this clonotype. A much larger clone lies one base from this, so it may be a read error. The chain recombines TRBV6-1 with TRBJ1-1; D is ambiguous. Looked up from germline, CDR1 is MNHNS and CDR2 is SASEGT. The CDR3 has 11 residues. In nucleotides, the CDR3 is TGTGCCAGCAGCGAAGGTACTGGAGCTTTCTTT. It translates to CASSEGTGAFF.